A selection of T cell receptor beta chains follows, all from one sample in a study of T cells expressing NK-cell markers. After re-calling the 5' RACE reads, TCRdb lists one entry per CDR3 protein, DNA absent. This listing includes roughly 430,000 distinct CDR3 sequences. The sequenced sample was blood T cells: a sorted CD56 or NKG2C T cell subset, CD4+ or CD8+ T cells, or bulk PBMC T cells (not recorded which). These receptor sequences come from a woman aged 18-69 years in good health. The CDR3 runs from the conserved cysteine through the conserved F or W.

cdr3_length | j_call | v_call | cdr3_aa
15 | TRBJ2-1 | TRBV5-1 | CASSLAGTAGNEQFF
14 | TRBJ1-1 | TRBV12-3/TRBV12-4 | CATSRGGGTTEAFF
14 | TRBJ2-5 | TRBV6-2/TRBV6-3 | CASNERREGETQYF
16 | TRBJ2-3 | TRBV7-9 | CASSTGLAGGTDTQYF
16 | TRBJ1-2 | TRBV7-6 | CASSLRRTTTNYGYTF
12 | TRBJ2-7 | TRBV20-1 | CSARLREYEQYF
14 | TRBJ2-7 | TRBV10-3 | CAISGHPHPPEQYF
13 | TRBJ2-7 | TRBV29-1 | CSVETRDNYEQYF
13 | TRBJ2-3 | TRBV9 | CASSVVWADTQYF
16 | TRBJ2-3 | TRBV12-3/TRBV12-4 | CASSLGAGGRTDTQYF
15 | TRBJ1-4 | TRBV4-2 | CASSSEGTTNEKLFF
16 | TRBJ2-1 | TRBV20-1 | CSARDSPASGINEQFF
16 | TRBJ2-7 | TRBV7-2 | CASSLGGQGNSYEQYF
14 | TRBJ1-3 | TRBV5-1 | CASSVGNSGNTIYF
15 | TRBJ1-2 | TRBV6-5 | CASSYSNRVGSGYTF
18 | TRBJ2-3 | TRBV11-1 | CASSPPPFGTGGADTQYF
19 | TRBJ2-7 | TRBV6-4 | CASRDPVGLAGAFAYEQYF
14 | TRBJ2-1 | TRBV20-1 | CSACKASGSREQFF
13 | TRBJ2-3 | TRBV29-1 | CSVEGQGTDTQYF
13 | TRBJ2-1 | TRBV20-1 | CSAISGGHNEQFF
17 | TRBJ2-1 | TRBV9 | CASSVVASGFSYNEQFF
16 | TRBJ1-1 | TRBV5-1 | CASSLDPGPGNTEAFF
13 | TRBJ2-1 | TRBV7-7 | CASSIRQYNEQFF
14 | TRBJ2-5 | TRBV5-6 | CASSLGASQETQYF
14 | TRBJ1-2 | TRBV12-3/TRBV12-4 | CASSYRGTFYGYTF
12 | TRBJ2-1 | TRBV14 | CASSLPIGEQFF
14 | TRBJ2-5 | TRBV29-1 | CSGASEAGLETQYF
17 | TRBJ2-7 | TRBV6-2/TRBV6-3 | CASSYFLRTDYSYEQYF
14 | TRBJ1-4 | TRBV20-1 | CSLSRGATNEKLFF
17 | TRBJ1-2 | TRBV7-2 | CASSPRPDVPLGYGYTF
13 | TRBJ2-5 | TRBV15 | CATSRAGVETQYF
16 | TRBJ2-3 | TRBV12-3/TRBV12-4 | CASSSYLAGGPDTQYF
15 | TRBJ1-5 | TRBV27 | CASSLSTDSNQPQHF
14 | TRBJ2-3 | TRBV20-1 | CSYYSGGGTDTQYF
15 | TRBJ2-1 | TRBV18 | CASSPLAGVLDEQFF
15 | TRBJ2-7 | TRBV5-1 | CASSGGGSVAYEQYF
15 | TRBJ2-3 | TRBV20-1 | CSARGLAWGTDTQYF
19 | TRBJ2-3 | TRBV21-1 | CASSTLLAGGLPGTDTQYF
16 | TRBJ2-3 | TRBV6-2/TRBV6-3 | CASSYGLAGAADTQYF
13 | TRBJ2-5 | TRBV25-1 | CASSGKGGETQYF
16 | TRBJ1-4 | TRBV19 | CASSKFSSTTNEKLFF
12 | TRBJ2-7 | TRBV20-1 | CSARQGLYEQYF
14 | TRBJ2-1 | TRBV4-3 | CASSQDYSYNEQFF
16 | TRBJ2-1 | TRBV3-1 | CASSPKGSGLYNEQFF
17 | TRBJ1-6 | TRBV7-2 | CASNAWDRARYNSPLHF